This entry lists 9 T cell receptor beta chains sequenced from one sample in a study of blood T cells in healthy people across ages (dated by TCRdb to about 2015). Receptor libraries were prepared by 5' RACE. Sequenced using an Illumina HiSeq 2500. A second roughly 7 to 11 cycle PCR used a sample-barcoded 5' primer and a J-beta primer mix. TCRdb trimmed public reads at Q25 via fastp, called clones via MiXCR and kept in-frame beta chains. Identical CDR3 protein sequences are pooled into one entry, listed with their most common genes and DNA. Here the sample has over 600,000 distinct CDR3 sequences; approximately 40% occur a single time. Around 30% of the sample is taken by the ten largest. The sample comprised blood. Source of these receptors: an elderly man in good health.

The chain has TRBV10-1 and TRBJ2-1, with D possibly being TRBD1 (6 bases). Between the trimmed V and J ends, which lost 7 bases and 7 bases, there was a span of 29 bases. The CDR3 spans 18 residues. In germline, CDR1 is WNHNN, CDR2 SYGVQD (reference sequence). The DNA for the CDR3 is TGCGCCAGCACCAAGACGCCCTCCGACAGGAAGGATTGGAATGAGCAGTTCTTC. The encoded protein is CASTKTPSDRKDWNEQFF.

This clonotype appeared once. The chain uses TRBV4-2 and TRBJ2-7; D remains unclear. Per the germline V gene, CDR1 is LGHNA and CDR2 is YNFKEQ. Between the trimmed V and J ends, which lost 0 bases and 7 bases, there was a span of 7 bases. This CDR3 region has 12 residues. CDR3 protein: CASSQDKWEQYF. DNA for the CDR3: TGTGCCAGCAGCCAAGATAAGTGGGAGCAGTACTTC.

This clonotype was seen more than once but under ten times. CDR3 bases: TGTGCCAGCAGTTTATCGTATCAGCGGAGCCTCTACGAGCAGTACTTC. Encoded protein: CASSLSYQRSLYEQYF. J is TRBJ2-7 and V is TRBV27, with D possibly matching TRBD2 (5 bases). This CDR3 region has 16 residues. From germline, CDR1 is MNHEY and CDR2 SMNVEV (reference sequence). The V and J ends lost 0 bases and 3 bases respectively, with 15 bases between them.

This clonotype was seen a few times. The genes are TRBV24-1 and TRBJ2-3; D gene uncertain. CDR1 KGHDR and CDR2 SFDVKD come from the germline V gene. Trimming removed 9 bases from V and 6 bases from J, with 9 bases in between. This CDR3 contains 11 residues. For the CDR3, the DNA is TGTGCCACCGCCAAGGGTGATACGCAGTATTTT. Protein product: CATAKGDTQYF.

V usage is TRBV18 and J usage is TRBJ2-5, with a weak D call TRBD1 (6 bases). Germline V gene data show CDR1 as KGHSH and CDR2 as LQKENI. V lost 3 bases, J lost 2 bases, and 16 bases lay in between. The CDR3 runs to 16 residues. The CDR3 here is CASSPLGRTEQETQYF. CDR3 DNA: TGTGCCAGCTCACCGCTAGGAAGGACAGAACAAGAGACCCAGTACTTC.

This clonotype was picked up a small number of times. This chain joins TRBV6-2 or TRBV6-3 and TRBJ1-1; 7 nucleotides align to TRBD1. V shed 10 bases, J shed 2 bases, and the junction held 7 bases outside the gene matches. The CDR3 is made up of 13 amino acids. CDR1 is MNHEY, CDR2 SVGEGT, per germline. CDR3 nucleotides: TGTGCCATCAAGGGGACAGTAAACACTGAAGCTTTCTTT. This sequence encodes CAIKGTVNTEAFF.

This chain links TRBV27 with TRBJ2-7; the D gene could be TRBD1 or TRBD2 (5 bases each). Trimming cost V 8 bases and J 10 bases, with 18 bases left between them. This CDR3 region has 12 residues. The germline V gene encodes CDR1 MNHEY and CDR2 SMNVEV (reference sequence). CDR3 nucleotide sequence: TGTGCCAGCCGACAGCGGCAAGAGACTCAGTACTTC. Translating gives CASRQRQETQYF.

This chain uses TRBV3-1 with TRBJ2-1; the D is unclear. Deletions cut 4 bases from V and 7 bases from J, with 14 bases between. This CDR3 region has 14 residues. Germline V gene data show CDR1 as LGHDT and CDR2 as YNNKEL (reference sequence). The CDR3 region has the DNA TGTGCCAGCAGCCCGTTAGTAGGCACTAATGAGCAGTTCTTC. It yields the protein CASSPLVGTNEQFF.

V usage is TRBV4-1 and J usage is TRBJ1-2, with 12 bases fitting TRBD1. The CDR3 consists of 15 residues. Germline values: CDR1 MGHRA, CDR2 YSYEKL. V was pared by 2 bases and J by 7 bases, with 5 bases of the junction left unmatched. Here the CDR3 DNA reads TGCGCCAGCAGCCAACCGGGACAGGGGGCGCTTGGCTACACCTTC. This sequence encodes CASSQPGQGALGYTF.